Detailed here is one TCR beta chain. V was cut by 5 bases and J by 1 base, with 8 bases left in between. The CDR3 covers 13 residues. Germline V lookup: CDR1 MNHNS, CDR2 SASEGT. The assay was immunoSEQ multiplex PCR, and TCRdb's table has in-frame clones only and misses some. Here the sample spans tens of thousands of clones, roughly four fifths being singletons. This sample's time point: after dendritic cell vaccination, including at tumor progression/relapse. Only patients with spare fresh-frozen tumor and over two years of follow-up were included. This specimen comes from a study of glioma-infiltrating T cells after dendritic cell vaccination.

The source of this sequence is a human donor with glioblastoma. Sequencing was performed on blood, taken after dendritic cell vaccination. J is TRBJ1-1 and V is TRBV6-1, with TRBD1 as a possible D gene (5 bases). The CDR3 nucleotides read TGTGCCAGCAGTCTAACAGGGAACACTGAAGCTTTCTTT. Translation gives CASSLTGNTEAFF.